The 12 T cell receptor beta chains in this list originate from one sample, sequenced in a study of cytomegalovirus exposure and HLA in healthy donors. Use of 60 Vbeta and 13 Jbeta primers characterized the PCR. Profiling relied on immunoSEQ multiplex PCR, and the TCRdb table lists in-frame clones only, not all of them. The sample includes over 100,000 clones, approximately 9% seen only once; the top ten take approximately 7.5%. The source material was PBMCs. The receptors originated from a woman aged 40 to 50 in good health and CMV-seropositive.

The chain combines TRBV10-2 with TRBJ1-2; D ambiguous. The V gene lost 3 bases and the J gene lost 2 bases, with 16 bases spanning the gap. Germline lookup yields CDR1 WSHSY and CDR2 SAAADI. The CDR3 is made up of 16 amino acids. The DNA for the CDR3 is TGCGCCAGCAGTGATGGGAGGAGGTCGAGCAACTATGGCTACACCTTC. This codes for CASSDGRRSSNYGYTF.

The gene calls are TRBV6-5 and TRBJ1-1; tentative D call: TRBD1 (5 bases). The CDR3 contains 14 residues. CDR1 is MNHEY, CDR2 SVGAGI, per germline. Trimming removed 2 bases at V and 1 base at J, with 8 bases between. In DNA form, the CDR3 reads TGTGCCAGCAGTTACCTAGGGGAGAACACTGAAGCTTTCTTT. Residues: CASSYLGENTEAFF.

This clone has more than one count but fewer than ten. V gene TRBV5-5 combines with J gene TRBJ2-5; 7 bases line up with TRBD2. CDR1 and CDR2 from the germline V gene are SGHKS and YYEKEE (reference sequence). V dropped 0 bases and J dropped 4; count of bases not matched to a gene: 9. The CDR3 covers 16 residues. CDR3 region: CASSLAPRGVGETQYF. CDR3 coding DNA: TGTGCCAGCAGCTTGGCCCCACGGGGGGTGGGAGAGACCCAGTACTTC.

The chain uses TRBV7-9 and TRBJ2-1, with 10 bases identical to TRBD2. The CDR3 has 18 amino acids. CDR1 SEHNR and CDR2 FQNEAQ come from the germline V gene (reference sequence). The V gene end was trimmed by 6 bases and the J gene end by 0 bases; junction bases not matched to a gene: 11. The CDR3 is CASSQLLSGRSSYNEQFF. The CDR3 DNA follows: TGTGCCAGCAGTCAACTCCTTAGCGGGAGGAGCTCCTACAATGAGCAGTTCTTC.

In this sample, this clone turned up a few times. The genes are TRBV4-1 and TRBJ2-3; D perhaps matches TRBD1 (6 bases). The CDR3 loop spans 16 amino acids. Germline V lookup: CDR1 MGHRA, CDR2 YSYEKL. The V end lost 1 base, the J end lost 2 bases, and 13 bases lay between the germline ends. Here the CDR3 reads CASSQAGHGITDTQYF. CDR3 sequence (DNA): TGCGCCAGCAGCCAAGCGGGACACGGTATCACAGATACGCAGTATTTT.

This chain links TRBV25-1 with TRBJ2-3; tentative D call: TRBD1 (5 bases). This CDR3 spans 13 amino acids. V gave up 3 bases and J gave up 6 bases, with 10 bases separating them. Germline values: CDR1 MGHDK, CDR2 SYGVNS. The DNA of the CDR3 is TGTGCCAGCAGTGATGCCAGGGCGGATACGCAGTATTTT. The encoded protein is CASSDARADTQYF.

This clone was counted only a few times. This chain uses TRBV4-3 with TRBJ1-2; D is possibly TRBD1 (6 bases). The CDR3 covers 15 residues. Germline values: CDR1 LGHNA, CDR2 YSLEER. Trimming pared 0 bases from V and 4 bases from J, leaving 12 bases between. The CDR3 spells CASSQETGWSYGYTF. In nucleotides, the CDR3 is TGCGCCAGCAGCCAAGAAACAGGGTGGAGCTATGGCTACACCTTC.

This clone was seen a handful of times. This chain uses TRBV5-1 with TRBJ2-2; possible D gene TRBD2, 6 bases. The CDR3 sequence is 17 residues long. Germline V gives CDR1 SGHRS, CDR2 YFSETQ. V lost 0 bases to trimming and J lost 3 bases, with 15 bases between them. The CDR3 DNA reads TGCGCCAGCAGCTTGGGCGCGAGGGGCGGGGACACCGGGGAGCTGTTTTTT. The encoded protein is CASSLGARGGDTGELFF.

The chain joins TRBV7-9 to TRBJ1-5; TRBD1 matches at 11 bases. Germline CDR1 and CDR2: SEHNR and FQNEAQ (reference sequence). The CDR3 loop spans 17 amino acids. With V trimmed by 5 bases and J by 2 bases, 8 bases remained unmatched. The CDR3 sequence: CASSQSGQGAGNQPQHF. The CDR3, as DNA: TGTGCCAGCAGCCAATCTGGACAGGGGGCCGGCAATCAGCCCCAGCATTTT. The variable domain in full, with the rest retrieved from reference TRBV7-9 and TRBJ1-5, is DTGVSQNPRHKITKRGQNVTFRCDPISEHNRLYWYRQTLGQGPEFLTYFQNEAQLEKSRLLSDRFSAERPKGSFSTLEIQRTEQGDSAMYLCASSQSGQGAGNQPQHFGDGTRLSIL.

This clone was detected a few times. The chain carries TRBV6-5 and TRBJ1-1; no firm D call. V was trimmed by 7 bases and J by 0 bases, leaving 12 bases between them. There are 14 residues in the CDR3. Germline assignment: CDR1 MNHEY and CDR2 SVGAGI. The CDR3 DNA reads as TGTGCCAGCATCGGCAGCGCCATGAACACTGAAGCTTTCTTT. This gives the protein CASIGSAMNTEAFF.

The genes are TRBV7-7 and TRBJ1-1; no clear D. The CDR3 length is 13 residues. The germline V gene has CDR1 SSHAT and CDR2 FNYEAQ (reference sequence). The germline V and J ends were trimmed by 1 base and 1 base, with 4 bases remaining between them. CDR3 sequence: CASSLGQNTEAFF. The CDR3 region has the DNA TGTGCCAGCAGCTTAGGGCAGAACACTGAAGCTTTCTTT.

This clone appeared a few times. This chain links TRBV9 with TRBJ2-3; TRBD2 matches 7 bases. Trimming removed 0 bases from V and 3 bases from J; junction bases left unmatched: 7. The length of the CDR3 is 16 residues. Germline-derived CDR1 and CDR2 are SGDLS and YYNGEE. CDR3 bases: TGTGCCAGCAGCGTAGGGGTCGGGGGGAATACAGATACGCAGTATTTT. This codes for CASSVGVGGNTDTQYF.